This is a list of T cell receptor beta chains from one sample in a study of T cells in Graves' hyperthyroidism and ophthalmopathy. From the multiplex PCR reads, TCRdb called clonotypes with MiXCR, one entry per CDR3 protein. The sample records hundreds of thousands of distinct CDR3 sequences, about 20% being singletons. The source material was blood. The receptors come from a man in his forties with Graves' ophthalmopathy. CDR3s include the opening cysteine and the closing phenylalanine or tryptophan. The D gene is left open where the match is weak. Some rows mark clone size as missing; the rest say once, few, many or name a class of expanded clone.

j_call | clone_size | v_call | d_call | cdr3_nt | cdr3_aa
TRBJ2-2 | NA | TRBV11-1 | TRBD1 | TGTGCCAGCAGCTCAATATCAGGGGGAGTGGGAACCGGGGAGCTGTTTTTT | CASSSISGGVGTGELFF
TRBJ2-1 | few | TRBV28 | TRBD2 | TGTGCCAGCAGTCCTAGCGGGAGGAACTACAATGAGCAGTTCTTC | CASSPSGRNYNEQFF
TRBJ2-7 | NA | TRBV20-1 | TRBD1 | TGCAGTGCTTCTCGCCGTCCGGGACAGGTGACCTACGAGCAGTACTTC | CSASRRPGQVTYEQYF
TRBJ2-6 | NA | TRBV7-8 | NA | TGTGCCAGCAGCTCCATCTGGACGGAAGAGGCGGGGGCCAACGTCCTGACTTTC | CASSSIWTEEAGANVLTF
TRBJ2-3 | many | TRBV7-3 | TRBD2 | TGTGCCAGCAGCTTAATGCACCTAGCGGGTCATACGCAGTATTTT | CASSLMHLAGHTQYF
TRBJ2-2 | NA | TRBV12-5 | NA | TGTGCTAGTGGTCCCTTCGGGGTCAACACCGGGGAGCTGTTTTTT | CASGPFGVNTGELFF
TRBJ1-1 | NA | TRBV18 | NA | TGTGCCAGCTCACCACCTGGTTTGGGTACACCCACTGAAGCTTTCTTT | CASSPPGLGTPTEAFF
TRBJ1-5 | many | TRBV6-1 | NA | TGTGCCAGCAGTGAAGCGGGGTGGGTTAATCAGCCCCAGCATTTT | CASSEAGWVNQPQHF
TRBJ2-3 | few | TRBV29-1 | NA | TGCAGCGTTGAATTGCGGGGCAGCACAGATACGCAGTATTTT | CSVELRGSTDTQYF
TRBJ2-1 | many | TRBV11-2 | NA | TGTGCCAGCTGTCCTATCGCCCTTAATGAGCAGTTCTTC | CASCPIALNEQFF
TRBJ2-7 | NA | TRBV25-1 | NA | TGTGCCAGCAGTTCAATCAGGGGAACTAGGGAGCAGTACTTC | CASSSIRGTREQYF
TRBJ2-2 | NA | TRBV5-1 | TRBD1 | TGCGCCAGCAGCCCGCAGGGGACAGGGCTTACCGGGGAGCTGTTTTTT | CASSPQGTGLTGELFF
TRBJ2-3 | many | TRBV12-3/TRBV12-4 | TRBD2 | TGTGCCAGCAGTGGTAGCGGGGGGGCTGTAGATACGCAGTATTTT | CASSGSGGAVDTQYF
TRBJ1-1 | few | TRBV4-3 | TRBD1 | TGCGCCAGCAGCCAAGAATCACAGGGGCACACTGAAGCTTTCTTT | CASSQESQGHTEAFF
TRBJ2-1 | many | TRBV28 | TRBD2 | TGTGCCAGCAGTACCGTAGCGGGCCTCTCCTACAATGAGCAGTTCTTC | CASSTVAGLSYNEQFF
TRBJ1-1 | NA | TRBV5-1 | NA | TGCGCCAGCAGCCCACGTCCGGGCACTGAAGCTTTCTTT | CASSPRPGTEAFF
TRBJ1-5 | NA | TRBV29-1 | NA | TGCAGCGTTGGGGACACTCGGAATCAGCCCCAGCATTTT | CSVGDTRNQPQHF
TRBJ2-7 | many | TRBV28 | TRBD2 | TGTGCCAGCACGGGACTAGCGGGAGACGAGCAGTACTTC | CASTGLAGDEQYF
TRBJ2-7 | NA | TRBV29-1 | NA | TGCAGCATTGAAAACCCGGGAGTAACCTACGGGCAGTACTTC | CSIENPGVTYGQYF
TRBJ2-3 | NA | TRBV7-8 | TRBD2 | TGTGCCAGCAGCGTAACTAGCGCCCCTGATGGGCAGTATTTT | CASSVTSAPDGQYF
TRBJ2-5 | NA | TRBV5-1 | TRBD2 | TGCGCCAGCCACCGGGATAGCGGGCAAGAGACCCAGTACTTC | CASHRDSGQETQYF
TRBJ2-2 | many | TRBV12-3/TRBV12-4 | NA | TGTGCCAGCACCACCATGAACACCGGGGAGCTGTTTTTT | CASTTMNTGELFF
TRBJ2-2 | NA | TRBV7-2 | TRBD1 | TGTGCCAGCAGCTCCAGGGGACAGGGGAACGGGGAGCTGTTTTTT | CASSSRGQGNGELFF
TRBJ1-5 | few | TRBV2 | NA | TGTGCCAGCAATGGACAGTTTAGCAATCAGCCCCAGCATTTT | CASNGQFSNQPQHF
TRBJ2-7 | few | TRBV18 | NA | TGTGCCAGCTCACCCCGTCCATCCGGGGGCTCCTACGAGCAGTACTTC | CASSPRPSGGSYEQYF
TRBJ1-2 | few | TRBV18 | TRBD1 | TGTGCCAGCTCACCACTTGCCACCCACAGGACAGGGATTTATGGCTACACCTTC | CASSPLATHRTGIYGYTF
TRBJ1-2 | few | TRBV6-1 | NA | TGTGCCAGCAGTACGACCTGGGACCTCGCCGGTGGCTACACCTTC | CASSTTWDLAGGYTF
TRBJ2-1 | NA | TRBV7-2 | NA | TGTGCCAGCAGCTTCCCCCCGGAAAAAGTCTACAATGAGCAGTTCTTC | CASSFPPEKVYNEQFF
TRBJ2-6 | NA | TRBV7-6 | TRBD2 | TGTGCCAGCAGCTATCCTAGTGGGGGGGCTGGGGCCAACGTCCTGACTTTC | CASSYPSGGAGANVLTF
TRBJ1-5 | few | TRBV30 | TRBD1 | TGTGCCTGGAGTGATCGTCAGGGGGCGGGAAGCAATCAGCCCCAGCATTTT | CAWSDRQGAGSNQPQHF
TRBJ1-4 | NA | TRBV5-1 | TRBD1 | TGCGCCAGCAGCTTGGATGTCCAGGGGGGCGGTGAAAAACTGTTTTTT | CASSLDVQGGGEKLFF
TRBJ2-3 | NA | TRBV28 | NA | TGTGCCAGCAGTCCATCCTCAACGGGAAACACAGATACGCAGTATTTT | CASSPSSTGNTDTQYF
TRBJ2-3 | NA | TRBV6-1 | NA | TGTGCCAGCAGCCTAGGGAGGCTCACGGCAGATACGCAGTATTTT | CASSLGRLTADTQYF
TRBJ2-3 | NA | TRBV20-1 | TRBD2 | TGCAGTGCTAGACGAGCGGGAGGGGGGGCAGATACGCAGTATTTT | CSARRAGGGADTQYF
TRBJ2-3 | NA | TRBV10-3 | NA | TGTGCCATCCTCGGGGCGCAGGCAGATACGCAGTATTTT | CAILGAQADTQYF
TRBJ2-1 | once | TRBV7-8 | TRBD2 | TGTGCCAGCAGCTCACCTATGGGAACTAGCGGGAGCTCACGCTCCTACAATGAGCAGTTCTTC | CASSSPMGTSGSSRSYNEQFF
TRBJ2-2 | many | TRBV7-8 | NA | TGTGCCAGCAGCCCCGCAGCGGGGGAGCTGTTTTTT | CASSPAAGELFF
TRBJ2-3 | many | TRBV3-1 | NA | TGTGCCAGCAGCCAAGCGACAACGGTTGGATCAGATACGCAGTATTTT | CASSQATTVGSDTQYF
TRBJ2-7 | many | TRBV11-2 | TRBD1 | TGTGCCAGCAGCCGGGGCGGGACAGGGACCCACGAGCAGTACTTC | CASSRGGTGTHEQYF
TRBJ2-3 | NA | TRBV27 | NA | TGTGCCAGCAGTCGACCATACACAGATACGCAGTATTTT | CASSRPYTDTQYF
TRBJ2-7 | few | TRBV6-2/TRBV6-3 | NA | TGTGCCAGCAGTTACCCTGGGCTCTACGAGCAGTACTTC | CASSYPGLYEQYF
TRBJ2-1 | many | TRBV20-1 | NA | TGCAGTGCTAGTACGAGACAGCTCTACAATGAGCAGTTCTTC | CSASTRQLYNEQFF
TRBJ1-1 | NA | TRBV5-5 | NA | TGTGCCAGCAGCTTGAGATGGGACGGCCGAACTTTCTTT | CASSLRWDGRTFF
TRBJ2-7 | NA | TRBV7-3 | NA | TGTGCCAGCAGCTTATACGGTCTTACCGAGCAGTACTTC | CASSLYGLTEQYF
TRBJ2-7 | few | TRBV6-1 | TRBD1 | TGTGCCAGCAGTCTGACAGGGGGCACGAACGAGCAGTACTTC | CASSLTGGTNEQYF
TRBJ2-3 | few | TRBV27 | NA | TGTGCCAGCAGTTTCTTGACTTCAGATACGCAGTATTTT | CASSFLTSDTQYF